A selection of T cell receptor beta chains follows, all from one sample in a study of blood T cells in healthy people across ages. MiXCR, run by TCRdb on the 5' RACE reads, gives a single entry per CDR3 protein. The profile shows roughly 800,000 distinct CDR3 sequences, roughly 34% of them singletons. The sequenced sample consisted of blood. These receptors came from a man younger than 30 in good health. Both conserved end residues are part of each CDR3. The order of the fields is J gene, clone size, V gene, D gene, CDR3 protein, CDR3 DNA. The D gene is left open where the match is weak. Rows give clone size only sometimes, using once, few, many, or a class for an expanded clone.

>TRBJ1-1|NA|TRBV7-3|TRBD1
CASSTRTGPSFF
TGTGCCAGCAGCACCCGGACAGGGCCATCTTTCTTT
>TRBJ1-2|many|TRBV15|NA
CATSRDLSVYYGYTF
TGTGCCACCAGCAGAGATCTGTCCGTTTACTATGGCTACACCTTC
>TRBJ1-4|NA|TRBV15|TRBD1
CATSRVGTGKGGREKLFF
TGTGCCACCAGCAGAGTAGGGACAGGGAAAGGGGGACGTGAAAAACTGTTTTTT
>TRBJ2-3|NA|TRBV2|NA
CASSEETTFAATQYF
TGTGCCAGCAGTGAAGAGACCACTTTTGCAGCTACGCAGTATTTT
>TRBJ2-7|few|TRBV6-2/TRBV6-3|NA
CASSYQTEQYF
TGTGCCAGCAGTTACCAGACCGAGCAGTACTTC
>TRBJ2-1|NA|TRBV11-2|TRBD2
CASSPRGAPPRLEQFF
TGTGCCAGCAGCCCGCGGGGGGCCCCTCCGAGATTAGAGCAGTTCTTC
>TRBJ2-5|many|TRBV13|TRBD2
CASSPRGGLETQYF
TGTGCCAGCAGCCCCCGCGGGGGTCTGGAGACCCAGTACTTC
>TRBJ2-1|few|TRBV15|NA
CATSSQGSTRPYNEQFF
TGTGCCACCAGCAGCCAGGGATCCACAAGACCCTACAATGAGCAGTTCTTC
>TRBJ2-3|few|TRBV5-1|NA
CASSPAVDRDSTDTQYF
TGCGCCAGCAGCCCTGCCGTTGACCGGGACAGCACAGATACGCAGTATTTT
>TRBJ1-4|NA|TRBV7-2|NA
CASSLPTSTNEKLFF
TGTGCCAGCAGCTTACCGACATCAACTAATGAAAAACTGTTTTTT
>TRBJ2-3|few|TRBV3-1|TRBD1
CASSRRTGADTQYF
TGTGCCAGCAGCCGACGGACAGGGGCAGATACGCAGTATTTT
>TRBJ2-3|few|TRBV6-1|TRBD1
CASSELGDRQYF
TGTGCCAGCAGTGAGCTTGGGGACAGGCAGTATTTT
>TRBJ1-4|NA|TRBV5-5|TRBD1
CASSLAGARQGRKLFF
TGTGCCAGCAGCTTGGCCGGCGCGAGACAGGGGAGAAAACTGTTTTTT
>TRBJ1-2|few|TRBV12-3/TRBV12-4|NA
CASSYRDHYGYTF
TGTGCCAGCAGTTACCGGGACCACTATGGCTACACCTTC
>TRBJ2-2|NA|TRBV5-1|NA
CASSSIPDRLPDDGELFF
TGCGCCAGCAGTTCGATCCCCGACAGGCTACCCGACGACGGGGAGCTGTTTTTT
>TRBJ2-5|few|TRBV7-2|TRBD2
CASSLVKAGGLQETQYF
TGTGCCAGCAGCTTAGTAAAAGCGGGGGGGCTCCAAGAGACCCAGTACTTC
>TRBJ1-5|few|TRBV21-1|NA
CASSKGYGAGVNSNQPQHF
TGTGCCAGCAGCAAAGGATATGGGGCAGGGGTTAATAGCAATCAGCCCCAGCATTTT
>TRBJ2-3|many|TRBV6-6|TRBD1
CASSYPDWDRSTDTQYF
TGTGCCAGCAGTTACCCCGACTGGGACAGGAGCACAGATACGCAGTATTTT
>TRBJ2-4|NA|TRBV4-2|TRBD2
CASSQDFLAGNEQYF
TGTGCCAGCAGCCAAGATTTCCTAGCGGGCAATGAGCAGTACTTC
>TRBJ2-3|few|TRBV20-1|TRBD2
CSASWSGGRTDTQYF
TGCAGTGCTAGCTGGTCGGGGGGTCGCACAGATACGCAGTATTTT
>TRBJ2-7|few|TRBV7-8|TRBD2
CASSSGGISYEQYF
TGTGCCAGCAGCTCGGGGGGGATCTCCTACGAGCAGTACTTC
>TRBJ1-1|few|TRBV20-1|NA
CSVSQGGNTEAFF
TGCAGTGTCTCACAGGGAGGGAACACTGAAGCTTTCTTT
>TRBJ1-5|few|TRBV7-8|NA
CASSLASRRNQPQHF
TGTGCCAGCAGCTTGGCTTCTCGTAGAAATCAGCCCCAGCATTTT
>TRBJ1-6|NA|TRBV20-1|NA
CSPASGENSPLHF
TGCAGTCCCGCGTCAGGGGAGAATTCACCCCTCCACTTT
>TRBJ2-1|NA|TRBV20-1|NA
CSALWRANNEQFF
TGCAGTGCCCTTTGGAGGGCCAACAATGAGCAGTTCTTC
>TRBJ2-3|few|TRBV7-9|NA
CASSPNPVTTDTQYF
TGTGCCAGCAGCCCCAACCCGGTGACCACAGATACGCAGTATTTT
>TRBJ2-1|few|TRBV7-3|NA
CASSLRGVGSYNEQFF
TGTGCCAGCAGCTTAAGGGGGGTAGGGTCCTACAATGAGCAGTTCTTC
>TRBJ1-5|few|TRBV2|TRBD1
CASSRDRGDNQPQHF
TGTGCCAGCAGCCGCGACAGGGGGGACAATCAGCCCCAGCATTTT
>TRBJ2-5|few|TRBV12-3/TRBV12-4|NA
CASSLLRTDQETQYF
TGTGCCAGCAGTTTACTCCGGACAGACCAAGAGACCCAGTACTTC
>TRBJ1-1|few|TRBV12-3/TRBV12-4|NA
CASREGGRNTEAFF
TGTGCCAGCAGGGAAGGGGGGAGGAACACTGAAGCTTTCTTT
>TRBJ2-1|few|TRBV30|NA
CAWSVLIGGEYNEQFF
TGTGCCTGGAGTGTACTTATAGGCGGGGAGTACAATGAGCAGTTCTTC
>TRBJ2-1|once|TRBV20-1|NA
CSASRAVSGWGEEQFF
TGCAGTGCTAGTCGGGCCGTGTCGGGTTGGGGAGAGGAGCAGTTCTTC
>TRBJ2-3|few|TRBV11-2|TRBD2
CASSFWGGRDTQYF
TGTGCCAGCAGCTTTTGGGGGGGTCGGGATACGCAGTATTTT
>TRBJ2-1|many|TRBV6-6|TRBD2
CASSWTSGGLYNEQFF
TGTGCCAGCAGCTGGACTAGCGGGGGACTTTACAATGAGCAGTTCTTC
>TRBJ2-3|few|TRBV2|TRBD1
CASRGPGQAAISTDTQYF
TGTGCCAGCAGAGGACCGGGACAGGCGGCCATTAGCACAGATACGCAGTATTTT
>TRBJ2-2|NA|TRBV24-1|NA
CATSDYQNTGELFF
TGTGCCACCAGTGATTATCAGAACACCGGGGAGCTGTTTTTT
>TRBJ2-5|few|TRBV20-1|TRBD2
CSATVAGASGAQYF
TGCAGTGCTACAGTAGCGGGGGCCTCAGGGGCCCAGTACTTC
>TRBJ1-2|many|TRBV4-2|NA
CASSQDPGQGYGYTF
TGTGCCAGCAGCCAAGACCCCGGGCAGGGTTATGGCTACACCTTC
>TRBJ2-1|NA|TRBV27|TRBD2
CASSFGGGGSYNEQFF
TGTGCCAGCAGTTTCGGCGGGGGGGGATCCTACAATGAGCAGTTCTTC
>TRBJ2-7|NA|TRBV5-1|NA
CASSLSDYQYNEQYF
TGCGCCAGCAGCTTGTCGGACTACCAATACAATGAGCAGTACTTC
>TRBJ2-2|NA|TRBV5-5|NA
CASSWGIRVGPGELFF
TGTGCCAGCAGCTGGGGGATAAGGGTCGGTCCCGGGGAGCTGTTTTTT
>TRBJ2-6|once|TRBV28|NA
CASSPPGHSGANVLTF
TGTGCCAGCAGTCCCCCCGGGCACTCTGGGGCCAACGTCCTGACTTTC
>TRBJ1-2|NA|TRBV27|TRBD1
CASSFDRGSYGYTF
TGTGCCAGCAGTTTTGACAGGGGGTCCTATGGCTACACCTTC
>TRBJ2-5|few|TRBV30|NA
CAWSQQETQYF
TGTGCCTGGAGTCAACAAGAGACCCAGTACTTC
>TRBJ2-5|NA|TRBV11-2|NA
CASSSDGSREETQYF
TGTGCCAGCAGCTCGGACGGGTCCCGAGAAGAGACCCAGTACTTC
>TRBJ1-2|many|TRBV20-1|NA
CSAEGDGGYTF
TGCAGTGCTGAGGGAGACGGTGGCTACACCTTC
>TRBJ2-7|NA|TRBV20-1|TRBD2
CSAKAGAHCEQYF
TGCAGTGCTAAAGCGGGGGCCCACTGCGAGCAGTACTTC
>TRBJ2-4|NA|TRBV10-3|NA
CAISESSGSIQYF
TGTGCCATCAGTGAGTCGTCGGGGAGCATTCAGTACTTC
>TRBJ2-3|many|TRBV7-2|TRBD1
CASSARTGGAQYF
TGTGCCAGCAGCGCCCGGACAGGGGGCGCGCAGTATTTT
>TRBJ1-1|NA|TRBV4-1|TRBD1
CASSQSGGTGRTEAFF
TGCGCCAGCAGCCAATCCGGAGGGACAGGGAGGACTGAAGCTTTCTTT
>TRBJ1-1|few|TRBV7-3|NA
CASSLWGRALLNTEAFF
TGTGCCAGCAGCTTATGGGGGAGGGCCCTTTTGAACACTGAAGCTTTCTTT
>TRBJ1-5|NA|TRBV15|NA
CATSREYRGAQPQHF
TGTGCCACCAGCAGAGAATATCGGGGAGCGCAGCCCCAGCATTTT
>TRBJ2-7|NA|TRBV4-3|TRBD1
CASGPDRMSYEQYF
TGCGCCAGCGGGCCGGACAGGATGTCCTACGAGCAGTACTTC
>TRBJ2-1|NA|TRBV10-3|NA
CAIRESYNEQFF
TGTGCCATCCGAGAGAGCTACAATGAGCAGTTCTTC
>TRBJ2-3|many|TRBV3-1|NA
CASSPLRADTQYF
TGTGCCAGCAGCCCCCTTAGGGCAGATACGCAGTATTTT